Only one count was recorded for the clone carrying this T cell receptor beta chain. The data are from a study of blood T cell repertoires in COVID-19. The CDR3 has 12 amino acids. The germline CDR1 and CDR2 sequences are SGDLS and YYNGEE. V shed 4 bases and J 7 bases; nucleotides not matched to a gene: 1. Method: immunoSEQ multiplex PCR; TCRdb's copy keeps in-frame clones and lacks some. The table lists fewer than 60,000 clones, about 86% of them singletons. V usage is TRBV9 and J usage is TRBJ2-2; 7 bases agree with TRBD2. Material for sequencing was peripheral blood. This sequence originates from a man over 45 with acute or convalescent COVID-19. Written as DNA, the CDR3 is TGTGCCAGCAGCCCGGGGGGCGGGGAGCTGTTTTTT. This codes for CASSPGGGELFF.